The 22 T cell receptor beta chains presented below share a single source sample, sequenced in a study of T cells in Graves' hyperthyroidism and ophthalmopathy. RNA transcripts served as the template for amplifying TCR beta CDR3 regions. When the TCR CDR3 underwent first-round RT-PCR, the HTBI primer set was used. TCRdb independently ran MiXCR on the multiplex PCR reads; one entry per CDR3 protein. The sample has fewer than 600,000 distinct CDR3 sequences; 13% to 15% are singletons. Sequencing used blood. The receptor set was obtained from a woman aged 40 to 55 with Graves' hyperthyroidism.

This clonotype has ten or more counts. The genes are TRBV7-9 and TRBJ2-5; 8 bases agree with TRBD1. The CDR3 runs to 14 residues. Trimming took 4 bases from V and 3 from J; bases not matched to a gene: 4. Germline CDR1 is SEHNR and CDR2 is FQNEAQ (reference sequence). The CDR3 coding sequence is TGTGCCAGCAGCTCCATGACAGGGGAAGAGACCCAGTACTTC. It codes for CASSSMTGEETQYF.

The V and J genes are TRBV20-1 and TRBJ2-5; D remains ambiguous. Germline-derived CDR1 and CDR2 are DFQATT and SNEGSKA (reference sequence). Deletions cut 3 bases from V and 2 bases from J, with 7 bases between. This CDR3 is 12 amino acids long. CDR3 coding DNA: TGCAGTGCTAGGGCACAGCAAGAGACCCAGTACTTC. It specifies CSARAQQETQYF.

This clonotype was seen many times. This chain joins TRBV9 and TRBJ2-1; 12 bases align to TRBD2. V was pared by 4 bases and J by 6 bases, with 11 bases of the junction left unmatched. Germline V gives CDR1 SGDLS, CDR2 YYNGEE. The CDR3 extends over 17 amino acids. In DNA, the CDR3 is TGTGCCAGCAGCCCGCAGAGTCTAGCGGGAGGGCCCAATGAGCAGTTCTTC. It yields the protein CASSPQSLAGGPNEQFF.

This clonotype was recorded many times. The chain links TRBV5-1 to TRBJ2-7; 7 bases align to TRBD2. The length of the CDR3 is 14 residues. Germline V gives CDR1 SGHRS, CDR2 YFSETQ. V was clipped by 3 bases and J by 3 bases; unmatched bases: 6. This CDR3 is CASSSASSGYEQYF. The CDR3 nucleotides are TGCGCCAGCAGCTCAGCATCTAGCGGCTACGAGCAGTACTTC.

The chain carries TRBV6-5 and TRBJ1-5; TRBD1 might be the D (5 bases). The germline V gene has CDR1 MNHEY and CDR2 SVGAGI. The CDR3 runs 17 residues. Trimming pared 0 bases from V and 1 base from J, leaving 13 bases between. The CDR3 DNA follows: TGTGCCAGCAGTTACTCAGCTCCGGGGGTCAGCAATCAGCCCCAGCATTTT. Amino acids: CASSYSAPGVSNQPQHF.

V and J are TRBV29-1 and TRBJ1-1; D is possibly TRBD1 (6 bases). V shed 7 bases and J shed 0 bases, with 12 bases lying between them. The CDR3 is 13 residues long. The germline V gene has CDR1 SQVTM and CDR2 ANQGSEA. CDR3 bases: TGCAGCGGGGCCCGGACAGTGAACACTGAAGCTTTCTTT. The encoded protein is CSGARTVNTEAFF.

This clonotype was observed a single time. At one boundary the junction diverges from the germline segment, which might be a read error. The chain links TRBV7-9 to TRBJ2-7; 8 positions agree with TRBD1. This CDR3 contains 16 residues. From germline, CDR1 is SEHNR and CDR2 FQNEAQ (reference sequence). The CDR3 nucleotides read TGTGACAGCAGCTCCAAAACAGGGGGAGGCTCCTACGAGCAGTACTTC. This encodes CDSSSKTGGGSYEQYF. Using reference TRBV7-9 and TRBJ2-7 for the parts outside the CDR3, the full variable domain is DTGVSQNPRHKITKRGQNVTFRCDPISEHNRLYWYRQTLGQGPEFLTYFQNEAQLEKSRLLSDRFSAERPKGSFSTLEIQRTEQGDSAMYLCDSSSKTGGGSYEQYFGPGTRLTVT.

This clonotype appeared many times. The chain combines TRBV28 with TRBJ1-5, with a weak D call TRBD1 (6 bases). Germline CDR1 is MDHEN and CDR2 is SYDVKM. The CDR3 totals 16 residues. V was clipped by 5 bases and J by 1 base, with 15 bases between them. CDR3 DNA: TGTGCCAGCAGTCCCCTCACCAGGGGAAGCAATCAGCCCCAGCATTTT. Encoded protein: CASSPLTRGSNQPQHF.

This clonotype was counted ten times or more. The chain has TRBV28 and TRBJ2-7; D is unclear. V lost 3 bases, J lost 2 bases, and 8 bases lay in between. CDR3 length: 13 residues. Per germline, CDR1 MDHEN and CDR2 SYDVKM. The CDR3 here is CASSFVVPYEQYF. The CDR3 DNA sequence: TGTGCCAGCAGTTTCGTAGTTCCCTACGAGCAGTACTTC.

This chain connects TRBV10-3 to TRBJ1-2, with D hard to call. V lost 3 bases and J 8 bases, leaving 13 bases between the germline ends. Per germline, CDR1 ENHRY and CDR2 SYGVKD. This CDR3 is 13 amino acids long. The CDR3 DNA reads TGTGCCATCAGTGACGAAGGGAAGGACGGCTACACCTTC. It encodes CAISDEGKDGYTF.

This clonotype showed up just a few times. J is TRBJ2-7 and V is TRBV5-1; no definite D call. The germline gives CDR1 SGHRS, CDR2 YFSETQ. This CDR3 spans 16 amino acids. Trimming left V 0 bases short and J 1 base short, with 14 bases between. DNA of the CDR3: TGCGCCAGCAGCTTGGAATATAATGTGGGTTCCTACGAGCAGTACTTC. Its translation: CASSLEYNVGSYEQYF.

At least ten counts were recorded for this clonotype. This rearrangement joins TRBV30 to TRBJ2-1, with D possibly being TRBD1 or TRBD2 (5 bases each). With 1 base removed from V and 4 bases from J, the gap between germline ends came to 11 bases. This CDR3 is 14 amino acids long. From germline, CDR1 is GTSNPN and CDR2 SVGIG (reference sequence). DNA for the CDR3: TGTGCCTGGAGTGATCCGTGGGGGTACAATGAGCAGTTCTTC. Its protein is CAWSDPWGYNEQFF.

This clonotype was found many times. This sequence joins TRBV2 and TRBJ1-2, with D maybe TRBD1 (5 bases). Trimming stripped 0 bases from V and 8 bases from J, with 10 bases between. Germline CDR1 SNHLY, CDR2 FYNNEI. The CDR3 covers 13 residues. For the CDR3, the DNA is TGTGCCAGCAGTGAAGCACGGGGGGACGGCTACACCTTC. Amino acids: CASSEARGDGYTF.

The sample holds many counts of this clonotype. The chain links TRBV7-2 to TRBJ1-6; D possibly corresponds to TRBD1 (6 bases). This CDR3 contains 14 residues. Germline assignment: CDR1 SGHTA and CDR2 FQGNSA. The germline V and J ends were trimmed by 4 bases and 8 bases, with 12 bases remaining between them. CDR3 bases: TGTGCCAGCAGCTCATCAGGGGTTTATTCACCCCTCCACTTT. Amino acids: CASSSSGVYSPLHF.

This chain connects TRBV5-1 to TRBJ1-6; no clear D gene. V was pared by 0 bases and J by 7 bases, with 14 bases between. Germline CDR1 SGHRS, CDR2 YFSETQ. CDR3 length equals 16 residues. Here the CDR3 DNA reads TGCGCCAGCAGCTTGGCTGGCGCTCCCGCCAATTCACCCCTCCACTTT. Translated, it gives CASSLAGAPANSPLHF.

This clonotype has ten or more counts. This rearrangement joins TRBV3-1 to TRBJ1-1; 10 nucleotides agree with TRBD1. Germline V CDR1 and CDR2: LGHDT, YNNKEL (reference sequence). The CDR3 consists of 14 residues. V was pared by 6 bases and J by 8 bases, with 9 bases of the junction left unmatched. CDR3 DNA sequence: TGTGCCAGCAGGGATAGACAGGGGGCTTCCGAAGCTTTCTTT. Protein sequence: CASRDRQGASEAFF.

V is TRBV7-2 and J is TRBJ1-1, with TRBD1 as a possible D gene (5 bases). CDR3 size: 14 residues. CDR1 is SGHTA and CDR2 is FQGNSA in the germline V gene. V shed 4 bases and J shed 7 bases, with 16 bases lying between them. DNA for the CDR3: TGTGCCAGCAGCTCCAGACGGGGCTGGGGTGAAGCTTTCTTT. Protein product: CASSSRRGWGEAFF.

This clonotype appeared many times. The gene calls are TRBV28 and TRBJ2-5; maybe TRBD1 (7 bases). V gave up 2 bases and J gave up 5 bases, with 18 bases separating them. The CDR3 consists of 16 residues. In germline, CDR1 is MDHEN, CDR2 SYDVKM. The CDR3 region has the DNA TGTGCCAGCAGTTTAAATTTAGGAGGGGGCGACGAGACCCAGTACTTC. Translated: CASSLNLGGGDETQYF.

This clonotype was recorded at least ten times. This chain links TRBV28 with TRBJ2-5; possible D gene TRBD1, 7 bases. Germline-derived CDR1 and CDR2 are MDHEN and SYDVKM. This CDR3 is built from 16 residues. Trimming removed 3 bases from V and 1 base from J, with 15 bases in between. CDR3 sequence: CASSFLQGGPQETQYF. The CDR3 coding sequence is TGTGCCAGCAGTTTTCTCCAGGGGGGTCCCCAAGAGACCCAGTACTTC.

The V and J genes are TRBV27 and TRBJ1-4; no reliable D call. The CDR3 covers 12 residues. Deletions cut 5 bases from V and 13 bases from J, with 14 bases between. Germline CDR1 is MNHEY and CDR2 is SMNVEV (reference sequence). DNA of the CDR3: TGTGCCAGCAGTCCCTTTTCTTCGCGACTGTTTTTT. It codes for CASSPFSSRLFF.

This clonotype was seen ten or more times. The chain uses TRBV2 and TRBJ1-5; D not certain. The CDR3 loop spans 15 amino acids. Germline values: CDR1 SNHLY, CDR2 FYNNEI. V was pared by 0 bases and J by 3 bases, with 9 bases between. CDR3 sequence (DNA): TGTGCCAGCAGTGAAGCGCCCACACTCAATCAGCCCCAGCATTTT. Translation: CASSEAPTLNQPQHF.

The chain is built from TRBV5-1 and TRBJ2-7; 8 bases align to TRBD1. CDR1 and CDR2 from the germline V gene are SGHRS and YFSETQ. V lost 4 bases to trimming and J lost 5 bases; unmatched junction nucleotides: 11. This CDR3 has 15 amino acids. The CDR3 DNA follows: TGCGCCAGCAGCCCGGAGGACAGGGTTCAACACGAGCAGTACTTC. Encoded protein: CASSPEDRVQHEQYF.